These 14 T cell receptor beta chains came from one sample sequenced in a study of T cell repertoires in cytomegalovirus infection. TCRdb re-called the reads through MiXCR, storing one row per CDR3 protein. This table holds some 480,000 distinct CDR3 sequences, roughly a third found once. Antigens for these TCRs are unknown. The source material was cultured PBMCs, sampled from culture after CMV antigen stimulation. Receptors originate from a human donor in good health (CMV status not recorded). Some clones in this sample may be carry-over from other donors' samples.

V and J are TRBV4-2 and TRBJ1-2, with 7 bases that match TRBD1. The ends lost 1 base at V and 3 bases at J; junction bases unmatched: 5. CDR1 and CDR2 from the germline V gene are LGHNA and YNFKEQ. The CDR3 extends over 15 amino acids. CDR3 sequence reads: CASSQGQTGDYGYTF. Written as DNA, the CDR3 is TGTGCCAGCAGCCAAGGTCAAACAGGGGACTATGGCTACACCTTC.

This clonotype was observed many times. This chain uses TRBV7-2 with TRBJ2-7; D may correspond to TRBD1 or TRBD2 (7 bases each). The germline CDR1 and CDR2 sequences are SGHTA and FQGNSA. This CDR3 comprises 16 residues. The V end lost 4 bases, the J end lost 2 bases, and 18 bases lay between the germline ends. The CDR3 spells CASSSQGGRVAYEQYV. The CDR3 DNA is TGTGCCAGCAGCTCTCAGGGGGGGAGAGTGGCCTACGAGCAGTACGTC.

This clonotype turned up a few times. This chain joins TRBV19 and TRBJ2-1; possibly TRBD1 for D (6 bases). The CDR3 extends over 15 amino acids. Germline CDR1 is LNHDA and CDR2 is SQIVND (reference sequence). The germline V and J ends were trimmed by 5 bases and 3 bases, with 14 bases remaining between them. CDR3 region: CASSPPGQHYNEQFF. CDR3 bases: TGTGCCAGTAGTCCTCCAGGACAGCACTACAATGAGCAGTTCTTC.

The chain links TRBV19 to TRBJ2-4, with TRBD1 matching 7 bases. The V segment lost 0 bases and the J segment 5 bases; nucleotides outside the gene matches: 13. Germline V gene lookup returns CDR1 LNHDA and CDR2 SQIVND (reference sequence). The CDR3 spans 18 residues. The CDR3 loop is CASSIERGPGGQQNIQYF. The CDR3 coding sequence is TGTGCCAGTAGTATAGAGAGGGGGCCAGGGGGTCAACAAAACATTCAGTACTTC.

The rearrangement uses TRBV7-2 and TRBJ2-5; D is perhaps TRBD1 (6 bases). V was shortened by 7 bases and J by 5 bases, with 20 bases between the two germline ends. CDR1 SGHTA and CDR2 FQGNSA come from the germline V gene. The CDR3 extends over 15 amino acids. The CDR3 region is CASKPWAGDGETQYF. The DNA of the CDR3 is TGTGCCAGCAAACCCTGGGCAGGGGACGGGGAGACCCAGTACTTC. Full variable domain (outside the CDR3, taken from reference TRBV7-2 and TRBJ2-5): GAGVSQSPSNKVTEKGKDVELRCDPISGHTALYWYRQSLGQGLEFLIYFQGNSAPDKSGLPSDRFSAERTGGSVSTLTIQRTQQEDSAVYLCASKPWAGDGETQYFGPGTRLLVL.

The chain has TRBV19 and TRBJ2-1; 16 bases fit TRBD2. The germline V gene encodes CDR1 LNHDA and CDR2 SQIVND (reference sequence). J was trimmed by 2 bases and V by 6 bases; bases with no gene match: 7. The CDR3 runs 18 residues. In DNA form, the CDR3 reads TGTGCCAGTAGGGACAGGGGACTAGCGGGAGGGCCCTACAATGAGCAGTTCTTC. Encoded protein: CASRDRGLAGGPYNEQFF.

V usage is TRBV19 and J usage is TRBJ2-2; tentative D call: TRBD2 (6 bases). The V end was cut by 4 bases, the J end by 4 bases, with 13 bases between. This CDR3 contains 15 residues. Germline assignment: CDR1 LNHDA and CDR2 SQIVND (reference sequence). CDR3 DNA sequence: TGTGCCAGTAGTAAGGTCGGGAGCGGCACCGGGGAGCTGTTTTTT. Residues: CASSKVGSGTGELFF.

This chain connects TRBV6-1 to TRBJ2-1; 10 bases map to TRBD2. Germline CDR1 reads MNHNS; CDR2 reads SASEGT. This CDR3 spans 15 amino acids. V gave up 7 bases and J gave up 6 bases; unmatched junction bases: 9. The CDR3 coding sequence is TGTGCCAGCAACCCATGGCTAGCGGGGGCCAATGAGCAGTTCTTC. Translated: CASNPWLAGANEQFF.

The chain employs TRBV6-2 or TRBV6-3 and TRBJ2-2; no clear D gene. The germline gives CDR1 MNHEY, CDR2 SVGEGT. V was pared by 8 bases and J by 6 bases, with 10 bases between. CDR3 length equals 12 residues. The CDR3 DNA reads as TGTGCCAGCGCCACCATCGCCGGGGAGCTGTTTTTT. Protein product: CASATIAGELFF.

This rearrangement joins TRBV27 to TRBJ1-5; tentatively, D is TRBD1 (6 bases). The V end lost 2 bases, the J end lost 1 base, and 9 bases lay between the germline ends. The CDR3 sequence is 15 residues long. Germline V gives CDR1 MNHEY, CDR2 SMNVEV (reference sequence). In DNA form, the CDR3 reads TGTGCCAGCAGTTTAGGGACACGAAGCAATCAGCCCCAGCATTTT. Its translation: CASSLGTRSNQPQHF.

This clonotype has a handful of counts. The chain recombines TRBV11-2 with TRBJ1-1; D is uncertain. Germline loops: CDR1 SGHAT, CDR2 FQNNGV. V dropped 1 base and J dropped 5 bases, with 8 bases sitting between them. The CDR3 extends over 13 amino acids. The CDR3 loop is CASSLGLWTEAFF. In nucleotides, the CDR3 is TGTGCCAGCAGCTTAGGATTGTGGACTGAAGCTTTCTTT.

This clonotype turned up a few times. Written as DNA, the CDR3 is TGTGCCAGCAGCTTATTGGCCGGGACAGGGGTCCGCGAGCAGTTCTTC. This codes for CASSLLAGTGVREQFF. The chain joins TRBV7-9 to TRBJ2-1; 10 positions match TRBD1. There are 16 residues in the CDR3. The germline V gene encodes CDR1 SEHNR and CDR2 FQNEAQ (reference sequence). V trimming: 2 bases; J trimming: 10 bases; junction bases outside the gene matches: 11.

The chain links TRBV6-2 or TRBV6-3 to TRBJ2-2; 10 nucleotides align to TRBD2. The junction had 8 bases not matched to a gene; V was cut back by 7 bases and J by 0 bases. Germline V gives CDR1 MNHEY, CDR2 SVGEGT. The CDR3 covers 17 residues. CDR3 nucleotide sequence: TGTGCCAGCACTAGACTAGCGGGTACCGCGAACACCGGGGAGCTGTTTTTT. Translation: CASTRLAGTANTGELFF.

This clonotype was detected a few times. This chain connects TRBV7-9 to TRBJ1-4; no definite D call. This CDR3 region has 14 residues. V dropped 4 bases and J dropped 0 bases, with 6 bases sitting between them. Germline V lookup: CDR1 SEHNR, CDR2 FQNEAQ (reference sequence). The CDR3 sequence: CASSSRATNEKLFF. CDR3 coding DNA: TGTGCCAGCAGCTCCCGCGCAACTAATGAAAAACTGTTTTTT. The variable domain in full, with the rest retrieved from reference TRBV7-9 and TRBJ1-4, is DTGVSQNPRHKITKRGQNVTFRCDPISEHNRLYWYRQTLGQGPEFLTYFQNEAQLEKSRLLSDRFSAERPKGSFSTLEIQRTEQGDSAMYLCASSSRATNEKLFFGSGTQLSVL.